This T cell receptor (beta chain) appears in the sequencing data of a study of T cells in Graves' hyperthyroidism and ophthalmopathy. Study information: At initial diagnosis, before any treatment had begun, peripheral blood was obtained.

Reasons for excluding patients were uncontrolled infection, other autoimmune disease, pregnancy or lactation. Study-wide results and caveats: Model-based prediction identified ophthalmopathy a median approximately 6.2 months prior to its onset. Ophthalmopathy stood apart from stable hyperthyroidism in a 13 V-J model.

Remarks on this clonotype: What it recognizes is unknown.

Amplification yielded TCR beta CDR3 regions, with RNA transcripts as the source. The primer set for the first-round RT-PCR of the TCR CDR3 was HTBI. TCRdb reanalysed the multiplex PCR reads using MiXCR and keeps one entry per CDR3 protein. Among around 620,000 distinct CDR3 sequences, roughly 15% were seen once, and the ten largest hold approximately 3.9%. This TCR came from a woman in her thirties with Graves' hyperthyroidism. Sequencing used blood.

The CDR3 bases are TGTGCCAGCAGCTTTAGCGGGAGGCGAGATACGCAGTATTTT. Translation gives CASSFSGRRDTQYF. The chain joins TRBV7-9 to TRBJ2-3; 10 bases fit TRBD2. Trimming took 3 bases from V and 5 from J; bases not matched to a gene: 2. The CDR3 has 14 amino acids. Germline values: CDR1 SEHNR, CDR2 FQNEAQ (reference sequence).